The 27 T cell receptor beta chains in this list originate from one sample, sequenced in a study of cytomegalovirus exposure and HLA in healthy donors. The PCR employed 60 Vbeta primers together with 13 Jbeta primers. The protocol was immunoSEQ multiplex PCR, while the TCRdb copy is restricted to in-frame clones and leaves out a portion. This table holds around 80,000 clones, about 9.5% found once. Material: PBMCs. The source is a man in his fifties or sixties in good health and CMV-seropositive.

This clone was detected only a few times. The chain joins TRBV5-1 to TRBJ2-1, with 8 bases aligning to TRBD1. This CDR3 comprises 14 residues. The V gene's germline CDR1 is SGHRS and CDR2 YFSETQ. Germline trimming cut 8 bases from V and 8 bases from J; bases unmatched to any gene: 12. The CDR3 region has the DNA TGCGCCAGTGCCAGGGGGCTTATCGGGGATGAGCAGTTCTTC. This codes for CASARGLIGDEQFF.

This chain connects TRBV7-6 to TRBJ1-4; no clear D gene. Germline V gene sequence: CDR1 SGHVS, CDR2 FNYEAQ. V dropped 2 bases and J dropped 5 bases, with 9 bases sitting between them. This CDR3 spans 14 amino acids. The CDR3, as DNA: TGTGCCAGCAGCTTACTGGGCCCCAATGAAAAACTGTTTTTT. Translated: CASSLLGPNEKLFF.

The CDR3: CAISDLEGGGPAFF. The CDR3 DNA reads as TGTGCCATCAGTGATCTCGAAGGCGGGGGGCCAGCTTTCTTT. The chain joins TRBV10-3 to TRBJ1-1; D possibly corresponds to TRBD1 (6 bases). CDR1 is ENHRY and CDR2 is SYGVKD in the germline V gene. Trimming removed 3 bases at V and 10 bases at J, with 18 bases between. The CDR3 has 14 amino acids.

The chain recombines TRBV5-1 with TRBJ2-7; perhaps TRBD2 as D (6 bases). The V gene lost 1 base and the J gene lost 2 bases, with 13 bases spanning the gap. Germline lookup yields CDR1 SGHRS and CDR2 YFSETQ. The CDR3 extends over 15 amino acids. This CDR3 reads CASSLSTSRTYEQYF. The CDR3 coding sequence is TGCGCCAGCAGCTTGTCTACTAGCAGAACCTACGAGCAGTACTTC.

This clone appeared a few times. The rearrangement uses TRBV19 and TRBJ2-7, with D maybe TRBD1 (5 bases). Germline CDR1 is LNHDA and CDR2 is SQIVND (reference sequence). CDR3 size: 14 residues. Between the trimmed V and J ends, which lost 7 bases and 3 bases, there was a span of 16 bases. CDR3 amino acids: CASKAQGGIYEQYF. The CDR3 DNA reads TGTGCCAGTAAGGCGCAGGGCGGAATCTACGAGCAGTACTTC. The full variable domain, with the rest looked up from reference TRBV19 and TRBJ2-7, is DGGITQSPKYLFRKEGQNVTLSCEQNLNHDAMYWYRQDPGQGLRLIYYSQIVNDFQKGDIAEGYSVSREKKESFPLTVTSAQKNPTAFYLCASKAQGGIYEQYFGPGTRLTVT.

This clone has just a few counts. The gene calls are TRBV7-2 and TRBJ1-1, with a weak D call TRBD1 (6 bases). Trimming removed 4 bases at V and 3 bases at J, with 12 bases between. Germline lookup yields CDR1 SGHTA and CDR2 FQGNSA. The CDR3 contains 14 residues. CDR3 loop: CASSSNTGYTEAFF. The CDR3, as DNA: TGTGCCAGCAGCTCGAACACAGGGTACACTGAAGCTTTCTTT.

The chain carries TRBV11-1 and TRBJ2-2, with D tentatively TRBD2 (5 bases). Trimming took off 1 base at V and 0 bases at J, with 12 bases between the two ends. CDR3 size: 17 residues. Germline values: CDR1 SGHAT, CDR2 FQDESV (reference sequence). The CDR3 is CASSLGGALANTGELFF. In nucleotides, the CDR3 is TGTGCCAGCAGCTTAGGGGGAGCGTTAGCGAACACCGGGGAGCTGTTTTTT.

This clone was counted between two and nine times. This chain joins TRBV9 and TRBJ2-6; D possibly corresponds to TRBD1 (5 bases). The CDR3 runs to 15 residues. V gave up 0 bases and J gave up 2 bases, with 6 bases separating them. Per germline, CDR1 SGDLS and CDR2 YYNGEE. In DNA form, the CDR3 reads TGTGCCAGCAGCGTAGTAGGGGCTGGGGCCAACGTCCTGACTTTC. Translation gives CASSVVGAGANVLTF.

The chain employs TRBV29-1 and TRBJ2-5; no clear D. V was clipped by 4 bases and J by 5 bases, with 8 bases between them. Germline V CDR1 and CDR2: SQVTM, ANQGSEA. There are 11 residues in the CDR3. The CDR3 DNA reads as TGCAGCGTTGCAGTTGTGGAGACCCAGTACTTC. Translation: CSVAVVETQYF.

As to this clone: The sample has other DNA sequences that encode this CDR3 too. The V and J genes are TRBV9 and TRBJ2-5; TRBD1 agrees at 9 bases. This CDR3 has 15 residues. Germline V gene sequence: CDR1 SGDLS, CDR2 YYNGEE. Unmatched junction bases numbered 5, after V lost 0 bases and J lost 5 bases. The DNA of the CDR3 is TGTGCCAGCAGCGTAGACGGGACAGGGAAGGAGACCCAGTACTTC. Amino acids: CASSVDGTGKETQYF.

CDR3 sequence reads: CASSLQETQYF. The DNA of the CDR3 is TGTGCCAGCAGCCTCCAAGAGACCCAGTACTTC. This sequence joins TRBV5-6 and TRBJ2-5; D ambiguous. The CDR3 is 11 residues long. CDR1 is SGHDT, CDR2 YYEEEE, per germline. The V end was cut by 4 bases, the J end by 1 base, with 2 bases between. The full variable domain, in which reference TRBV5-6 and TRBJ2-5 provide the parts outside the CDR3, is DAGVTQSPTHLIKTRGQQVTLRCSPKSGHDTVSWYQQALGQGPQFIFQYYEEEERQRGNFPDRFSGHQFPNYSSELNVNALLLGDSALYLCASSLQETQYFGPGTRLLVL.

The chain links TRBV7-2 to TRBJ2-3, with TRBD2 identical over 8 bases. CDR1 is SGHTA and CDR2 is FQGNSA in the germline V gene. J gave up 8 bases and V 5 bases, and 15 bases lay outside the gene matches. The CDR3 contains 16 residues. CDR3 in DNA: TGTGCCAGCAGCGCCCCCCCGGGACTAGAGATCGGTACGCAGTATTTT. This sequence encodes CASSAPPGLEIGTQYF.

The DNA for the CDR3 is TGTGCCAGTAGTATAGGGGCGAGGAACACTGAAGCTTTCTTT. Its protein is CASSIGARNTEAFF. The rearrangement joins TRBV19 to TRBJ1-1; no clear D gene. The CDR3 has 14 residues. V was trimmed by 1 base and J by 1 base, leaving 7 bases between them. Germline values: CDR1 LNHDA, CDR2 SQIVND (reference sequence).

The rearrangement joins TRBV6-5 to TRBJ1-2; TRBD1 agrees at 7 bases. The germline V gene encodes CDR1 MNHEY and CDR2 SVGAGI. The V segment lost 7 bases and the J segment 4 bases; nucleotides outside the gene matches: 6. This CDR3 is built from 13 residues. CDR3 loop: CASTKGDSYGYTF. CDR3 bases: TGTGCCAGCACCAAGGGGGACAGCTATGGCTACACCTTC.

The chain has TRBV28 and TRBJ1-2; D is undetermined. The CDR3 is 13 residues long. CDR1 MDHEN and CDR2 SYDVKM come from the germline V gene. V dropped 3 bases and J dropped 1 base, with 6 bases sitting between them. Here the CDR3 DNA reads TGTGCCAGCAGTTTCGGGGATAACTATGGCTACACCTTC. It translates to CASSFGDNYGYTF.

This clone was found many times. V gene TRBV4-2 combines with J gene TRBJ1-2; 10 nucleotides agree with TRBD1. V lost 0 bases and J lost 6; bases outside the gene matches: 4. The CDR3 runs 15 residues. Germline loops: CDR1 LGHNA, CDR2 YNFKEQ. CDR3 sequence (DNA): TGTGCCAGCAGCCAAGATAGGGACAGGGGTAATGGCTACACCTTC. Residues: CASSQDRDRGNGYTF.

This chain uses TRBV5-1 with TRBJ2-2; D is unresolved. The CDR3 extends over 14 amino acids. The V and J ends lost 6 bases and 1 base respectively, with 10 bases between them. Germline assignment: CDR1 SGHRS and CDR2 YFSETQ. CDR3: CASNLQENTGELFF. DNA of the CDR3: TGCGCCAGCAACCTCCAGGAGAACACCGGGGAGCTGTTTTTT.

V and J are TRBV27 and TRBJ1-1; no clear D gene. The CDR3 is 15 residues long. Trimming removed 4 bases at V and 1 base at J, with 13 bases between. CDR1 is MNHEY and CDR2 is SMNVEV in the germline V gene (reference sequence). CDR3 residues: CASSSSIGGNTEAFF. The CDR3 DNA follows: TGTGCCAGCAGTTCCTCGATAGGAGGGAACACTGAAGCTTTCTTT.

The chain is built from TRBV30 and TRBJ2-3, with a possible D match to TRBD2 (6 bases). The germline CDR1 and CDR2 sequences are GTSNPN and SVGIG (reference sequence). Deletions cut 0 bases from V and 8 bases from J, with 12 bases between. The CDR3 spans 13 residues. CDR3 DNA: TGTGCCTGGAGTGTACAAAGCGGGTCTACGCAGTATTTT. It translates to CAWSVQSGSTQYF.

A few counts support this clone. J is TRBJ1-2 and V is TRBV6-5; D is unresolved. CDR1 MNHEY and CDR2 SVGAGI come from the germline V gene. Trimming left V 2 bases short and J 0 bases short, with 7 bases between. CDR3 size: 14 residues. The CDR3 here is CASSYQTANYGYTF. CDR3 nucleotides: TGTGCCAGCAGTTACCAAACAGCTAACTATGGCTACACCTTC.

The CDR3 sequence is CASSPGQGNTIYF. The DNA for the CDR3 is TGTGCCAGCTCACCGGGACAGGGAAACACCATATATTTT. The chain recombines TRBV18 with TRBJ1-3; the match to TRBD1 covers 7 bases. The CDR3 spans 13 residues. Trimming took 3 bases from V and 4 from J; bases not matched to a gene: 0. CDR1 KGHSH and CDR2 LQKENI come from the germline V gene.

V and J are TRBV10-1 and TRBJ1-2, with D tentatively TRBD1 (5 bases). CDR1 and CDR2 (germline): WNHNN, SYGVQD (reference sequence). The CDR3 sequence is 13 residues long. V lost 3 bases and J lost 8, with 13 bases in between. The CDR3 DNA follows: TGCGCCAGCAGTGACCGAACAGGATCCGGCTACACCTTC. It yields the protein CASSDRTGSGYTF.

This clone was picked up a small number of times. The chain employs TRBV11-3 and TRBJ2-5; TRBD2 aligns across 16 bases. This CDR3 has 17 residues. The trim removed 8 bases at V and 5 bases at J, leaving 11 bases unmatched. Per the germline V gene, CDR1 is SGHNT and CDR2 is YENEEA. CDR3 residues: CASHQGTSGRGSETQYF. The DNA for the CDR3 is TGTGCCAGCCACCAAGGGACTAGCGGGAGGGGGAGCGAGACCCAGTACTTC.

This clone was counted only a few times. The chain combines TRBV4-1 with TRBJ1-2, with TRBD1 matching 7 bases. J was trimmed by 8 bases and V by 0 bases; bases with no gene match: 6. Germline loops: CDR1 MGHRA, CDR2 YSYEKL. The CDR3 is 14 amino acids. The CDR3 loop is CASSQDEGGRGYTF. The CDR3 DNA sequence: TGCGCCAGCAGCCAAGATGAAGGGGGCAGAGGCTACACCTTC.

The chain uses TRBV2 and TRBJ2-6, with 11 bases lining up with TRBD2. Germline CDR1 SNHLY, CDR2 FYNNEI. This CDR3 spans 17 amino acids. Trimming at V came to 6 bases and at J to 0 bases, leaving 4 bases not matched to a gene. The chain's CDR3 is CASSLLAGVSGANVLTF. The CDR3 region has the DNA TGTGCCAGCAGCCTACTAGCGGGGGTCTCTGGGGCCAACGTCCTGACTTTC.

This clone has a handful of counts. V is TRBV6-5 and J is TRBJ2-7; D is possibly TRBD1 (6 bases). The germline V gene has CDR1 MNHEY and CDR2 SVGAGI. Trimming pared 2 bases from V and 1 base from J, leaving 6 bases between. The length of the CDR3 is 13 residues. The CDR3 spells CASSYTGSYEQYF. CDR3 DNA: TGTGCCAGCAGTTACACAGGGTCCTACGAGCAGTACTTC.

This clone has only a few counts. This rearrangement joins TRBV5-4 to TRBJ1-3; perhaps TRBD1 as D (5 bases). CDR1 and CDR2 from the germline V gene are SGHNT and YYREEE (reference sequence). Deletions cut 4 bases from V and 4 bases from J, with 18 bases between. The CDR3 consists of 16 residues. The DNA of the CDR3 is TGTGCCAGCAGCGATTCCGACAGATCTCTGGGAAACACCATATATTTT. This codes for CASSDSDRSLGNTIYF. Filled out from reference TRBV5-4 and TRBJ1-3, the complete variable domain reads ETGVTQSPTHLIKTRGQQVTLRCSSQSGHNTVSWYQQALGQGPQFIFQYYREEENGRGNFPPRFSGLQFPNYSSELNVNALELDDSALYLCASSDSDRSLGNTIYFGEGSWLTVV.